This T cell receptor (beta chain) is drawn from a study of cytomegalovirus exposure and HLA in healthy donors. In the PCR, 60 Vbeta and 13 Jbeta primers were used. The repertoire was sequenced with immunoSEQ multiplex PCR; TCRdb's copy has only in-frame clones and lacks some. The sample records under 200,000 clones, more than 75% being singletons. This clone was counted a single time. The sequenced material came from PBMCs. This sequence was found in a young man in good health and CMV-seropositive.

The CDR3 DNA reads TGTGCCACCAGCAGAGGTGATTTGGGGGCGCAAGGCTACACCTTC. Translated: CATSRGDLGAQGYTF. The chain joins TRBV15 to TRBJ1-2, with a weak D call TRBD1 (6 bases). This CDR3 is built from 15 residues. CDR1 is LNHNV, CDR2 YYDKDF, per germline (reference sequence). The germline V and J ends were trimmed by 1 base and 8 bases, with 17 bases remaining between them. Combining the CDR3 with reference TRBV15 and TRBJ1-2 gives the whole variable domain DAMVIQNPRYQVTQFGKPVTLSCSQTLNHNVMYWYQQKSSQAPKLLFHYYDKDFNNEADTPDNFQSRRPNTSFCFLDIRSPGLGDTAMYLCATSRGDLGAQGYTFGSGTRLTVV.